The entry below describes one TCR beta chain. Its antigen is not identified. The read ends 3 residues shy of where the CDR3 ends; the end is completed using the germline J gene. Each donor provided roughly 4.5 to 9 ml of heparinized whole blood. Germline V gene sequence: CDR1 LNHDA, CDR2 SQIVND (reference sequence). V shed 5 bases and J 1 base; nucleotides not matched to a gene: 17. The CDR3 consists of 20 residues. Control and CVID samples contributed equal amounts of genomic DNA. Method: immunoSEQ multiplex PCR; TCRdb's copy keeps in-frame clones and lacks some. The table lists under 35,000 clones, no singletons, with 3.5% to 4.5% in the top ten. These data come from a study of T cell clonality in common variable immunodeficiency. General study points: Compared with healthy controls, CVID subjects showed increased TCRbeta clonality, mostly in about a third. CVID subjects shared fewer TCRbeta clones than healthy controls did.

The sample was peripheral blood mononuclear cells. This TCR came from a person aged 18-69 years in good health. V is TRBV19 and J is TRBJ1-6; 7 bases match TRBD1. The sequenced CDR3 bases are TGTGCCAGTAGTCCAAGACCGCGACAGGGAGTGAGGTCCTATAATTCACCC. It encodes CASSPRPRQGVRSYNSP. From start to end, the CDR3 is CASSPRPRQGVRSYNSPLHF.